This TCR beta chain originates from a study of high-grade serous ovarian cancer treatment subgroups. Tumor samples were obtained before definitive surgery or chemotherapy. Repertoires were generated with immunoSEQ multiplex PCR, while TCRdb's copy carries only in-frame clones and drops some. The table lists about 1,900 clones, around 86% of them singletons. From germline, CDR1 is MGHRA and CDR2 YSYEKL. CDR3 length: 14 amino acids. V shed 4 bases and J 8 bases; nucleotides not matched to a gene: 9. The J gene is TRBJ1-2, the V gene TRBV4-1; TRBD1 matches at 8 bases. This TCR was recovered from a human donor with high-grade serous ovarian cancer. Input material: tumor tissue. The CDR3 here is CASSPPQGARGYTF. DNA for the CDR3: TGCGCCAGCAGCCCCCCCCAGGGGGCGCGAGGCTACACCTTC.